This is a list of T cell receptor beta chains from one sample in a study of shared clonotypes between healthy human individuals. TCRdb's table, derived via immunoSEQ multiplex PCR, lists solely in-frame clones and lacks some. Of roughly 640,000 clones in the sample, around two thirds are singletons; the top ten hold roughly 1.7%. Material for sequencing was memory CD4+ T cells sorted from blood. The receptor set was obtained from a woman younger than 45 in good health. CDR3s include the opening cysteine and the closing phenylalanine or tryptophan. A D gene is named only where the DNA matches it firmly.

TRBJ2-7,14,.,TRBV18,CASSPRKGPGEQYF
TRBJ2-2,14,.,TRBV19,CASSYGVLTGELFF
TRBJ1-1,16,TRBD1,TRBV6-5,CASSYAYRGRGAEAFF
TRBJ1-4,13,TRBD1,TRBV15,CATRTGGNEKLFF
TRBJ2-7,14,TRBD2,TRBV7-8,CASSFPGTSVMQYF
TRBJ2-7,15,TRBD2,TRBV5-1,CASSVTSGEGYEQYF
TRBJ1-2,16,TRBD1,TRBV28,CASSSQDRGGLYGYTF
TRBJ2-1,14,.,TRBV2,CASLGPLSYNEQFF
TRBJ2-2,14,.,TRBV2,CASSSRAQTGELFF
TRBJ2-7,12,.,TRBV6-6,CASSWGEYEQYF